Sequencing of this T cell receptor (beta chain) was carried out in a study of T cell responses to AZD1222 COVID-19 vaccine. Comment on this clone: Its antigen is not known.

Using immunoSEQ multiplex PCR, the repertoire was profiled, and TCRdb retains in-frame clones only, with some absent. The sample has roughly 130,000 clones, roughly 94% seen once. Study observations and caveats: Recipients of two AZD1222 doses showed rising Spike-specific TCR breadth and depth.

The TCR originated in an adult in good health. The starting material was peripheral blood, obtained on day 0 of AZD1222 vaccination.

The CDR3: CASTSDYNEQFF. The DNA of the CDR3 is TGTGCCAGCACCTCAGACTACAATGAGCAGTTCTTC. The V call is TRBV9, the J call TRBJ2-1; no definite D call. V lost 6 bases to trimming and J lost 3 bases, with 7 bases between them. The length of the CDR3 is 12 residues. CDR1 and CDR2 (germline): SGDLS, YYNGEE.